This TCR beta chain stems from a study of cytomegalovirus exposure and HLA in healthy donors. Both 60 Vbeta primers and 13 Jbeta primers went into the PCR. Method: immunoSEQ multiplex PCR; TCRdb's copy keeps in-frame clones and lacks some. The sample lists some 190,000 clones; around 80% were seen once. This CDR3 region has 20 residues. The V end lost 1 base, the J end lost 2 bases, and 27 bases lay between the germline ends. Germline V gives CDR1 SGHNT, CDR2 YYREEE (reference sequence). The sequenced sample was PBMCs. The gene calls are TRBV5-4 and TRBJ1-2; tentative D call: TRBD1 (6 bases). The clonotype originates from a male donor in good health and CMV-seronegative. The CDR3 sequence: CASSLSTVASLRRGNYGYTF. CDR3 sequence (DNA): TGTGCCAGCAGCTTGTCAACCGTAGCGAGTTTGCGTAGGGGGAACTATGGCTACACCTTC.